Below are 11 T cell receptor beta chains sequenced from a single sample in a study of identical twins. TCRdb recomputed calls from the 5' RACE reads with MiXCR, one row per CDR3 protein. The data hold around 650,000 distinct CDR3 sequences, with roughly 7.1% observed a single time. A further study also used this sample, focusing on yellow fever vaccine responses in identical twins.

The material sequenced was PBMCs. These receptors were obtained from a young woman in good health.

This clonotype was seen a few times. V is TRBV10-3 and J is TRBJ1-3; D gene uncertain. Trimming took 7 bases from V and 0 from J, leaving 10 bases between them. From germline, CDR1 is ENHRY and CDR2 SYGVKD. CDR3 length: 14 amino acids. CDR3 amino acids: CAINSAYSGNTIYF. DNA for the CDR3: TGTGCCATCAATTCCGCCTACTCTGGAAACACCATATATTTT.

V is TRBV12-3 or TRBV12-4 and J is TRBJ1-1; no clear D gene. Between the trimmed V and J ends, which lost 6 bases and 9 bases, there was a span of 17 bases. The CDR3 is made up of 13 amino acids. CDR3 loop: CASSPPTGFKAFF. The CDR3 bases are TGTGCCAGCAGCCCTCCGACGGGTTTTAAAGCTTTCTTT.

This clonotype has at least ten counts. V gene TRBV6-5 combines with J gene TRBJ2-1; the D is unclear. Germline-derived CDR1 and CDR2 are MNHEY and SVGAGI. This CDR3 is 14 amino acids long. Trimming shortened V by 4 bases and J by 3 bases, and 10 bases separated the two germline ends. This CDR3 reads CASSSSNSYNEQFF. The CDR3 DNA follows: TGTGCCAGCAGTTCATCCAACAGCTACAATGAGCAGTTCTTC.

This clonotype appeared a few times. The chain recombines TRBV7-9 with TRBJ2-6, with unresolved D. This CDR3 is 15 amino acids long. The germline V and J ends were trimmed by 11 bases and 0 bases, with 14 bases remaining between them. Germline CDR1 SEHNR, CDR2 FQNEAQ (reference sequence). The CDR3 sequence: CAGSEQSSGANVLTF. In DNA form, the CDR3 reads TGTGCCGGATCAGAACAGAGCTCTGGGGCCAACGTCCTGACTTTC.

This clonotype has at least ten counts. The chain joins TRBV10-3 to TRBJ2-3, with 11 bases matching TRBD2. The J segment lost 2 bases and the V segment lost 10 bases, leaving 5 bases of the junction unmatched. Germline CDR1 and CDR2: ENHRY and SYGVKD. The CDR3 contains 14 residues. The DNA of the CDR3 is TGTGCCACCGGGACTAGCGGTTACACAGATACGCAGTATTTT. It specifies CATGTSGYTDTQYF.

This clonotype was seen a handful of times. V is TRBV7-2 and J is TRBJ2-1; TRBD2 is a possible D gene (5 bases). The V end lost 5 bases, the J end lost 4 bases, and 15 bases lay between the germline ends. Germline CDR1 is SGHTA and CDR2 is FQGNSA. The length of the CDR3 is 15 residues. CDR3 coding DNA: TGTGCCAGCAGCCCGGGATTTTACTTATACAATGAGCAGTTCTTC. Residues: CASSPGFYLYNEQFF.

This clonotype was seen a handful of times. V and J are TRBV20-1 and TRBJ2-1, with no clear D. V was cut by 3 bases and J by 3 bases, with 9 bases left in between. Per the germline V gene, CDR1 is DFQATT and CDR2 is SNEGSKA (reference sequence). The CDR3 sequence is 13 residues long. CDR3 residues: CSASRTGYNEQFF. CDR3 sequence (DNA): TGCAGTGCTAGTCGTACTGGCTACAATGAGCAGTTCTTC.

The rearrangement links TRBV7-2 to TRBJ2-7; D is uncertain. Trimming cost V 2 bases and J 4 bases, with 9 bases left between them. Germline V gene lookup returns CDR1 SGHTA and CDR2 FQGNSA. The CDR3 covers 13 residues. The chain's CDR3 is CASSLSSEYEQYV. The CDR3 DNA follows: TGTGCCAGCAGCTTATCTAGTGAGTACGAGCAGTACGTC.

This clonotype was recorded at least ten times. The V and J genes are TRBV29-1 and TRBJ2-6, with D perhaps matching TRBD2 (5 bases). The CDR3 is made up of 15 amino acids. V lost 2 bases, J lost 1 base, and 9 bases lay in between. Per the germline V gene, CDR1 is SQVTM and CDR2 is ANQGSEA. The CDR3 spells CSVEKRVSGANVLTF. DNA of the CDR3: TGCAGCGTTGAAAAGAGGGTATCTGGGGCCAACGTCCTGACTTTC. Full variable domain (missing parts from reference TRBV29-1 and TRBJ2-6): SAVISQKPSRDICQRGTSLTIQCQVDSQVTMMFWYRQQPGQSLTLIATANQGSEATYESGFVIDKFPISRPNLTFSTLTVSNMSPEDSSIYLCSVEKRVSGANVLTFGAGSRLTVL.

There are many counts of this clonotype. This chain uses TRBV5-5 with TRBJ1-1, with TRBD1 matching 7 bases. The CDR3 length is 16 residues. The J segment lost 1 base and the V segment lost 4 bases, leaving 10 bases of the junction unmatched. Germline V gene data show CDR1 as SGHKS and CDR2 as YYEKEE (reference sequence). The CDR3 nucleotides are TGTGCCAGCAGCCCCCGGGACAGTTACCCGAACACTGAAGCTTTCTTT. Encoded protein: CASSPRDSYPNTEAFF.

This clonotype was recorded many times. This chain's CDR3 is CASSLATQGNEQFF. In DNA form, the CDR3 reads TGCGCCAGCAGCTTGGCGACTCAAGGCAATGAGCAGTTCTTC. This chain links TRBV5-1 with TRBJ2-1; D ambiguous. This CDR3 is built from 14 residues. The V gene's germline CDR1 is SGHRS and CDR2 YFSETQ. The V and J ends lost 0 bases and 6 bases respectively, with 10 bases between them. The whole variable domain, filled in from reference TRBV5-1 and TRBJ2-1, reads KAGVTQTPRYLIKTRGQQVTLSCSPISGHRSVSWYQQTPGQGLQFLFEYFSETQRNKGNFPGRFSGRQFSNSRSEMNVSTLELGDSALYLCASSLATQGNEQFFGPGTRLTVL.